This T cell receptor beta chain came from a study of T cells in Graves' hyperthyroidism and ophthalmopathy. This clonotype showed up many times. Trimming pared 3 bases from V and 1 base from J, leaving 3 bases between. The germline V gene has CDR1 GTSNPN and CDR2 SVGIG (reference sequence). The CDR3 sequence is 11 residues long. TCR beta CDR3 region amplification was performed from RNA transcripts. TCR CDR3 regions were first amplified by RT-PCR with HTBI primers. TCRdb processed the multiplex PCR reads anew with MiXCR; each CDR3 protein has one entry. The data show some 530,000 distinct CDR3 sequences, around a fifth seen once.

J is TRBJ1-1 and V is TRBV30; D is unclear. The receptor was derived from a woman in her seventies with Graves' ophthalmopathy. Sequenced material: blood. The CDR3 sequence is CAWRKNTEAFF. The CDR3 DNA sequence: TGTGCCTGGAGGAAGAACACTGAAGCTTTCTTT.